Each of the 24 T cell receptor beta chains below was sequenced from the same sample in a study of shared clonotypes between healthy human individuals. The repertoire was sequenced with immunoSEQ multiplex PCR; TCRdb's copy has only in-frame clones and lacks some. Here the sample spans 550,000 to 700,000 clones, 73% being singletons. The material sequenced was memory CD4+ T cells sorted from blood. Subset of the sample: CD45RA-negative fraction. All receptors come from a woman younger than 45 in good health.

The chain combines TRBV7-9 with TRBJ1-5, with TRBD1 as a possible D gene (5 bases). Trimming pared 5 bases from V and 11 bases from J, leaving 19 bases between. The CDR3 extends over 14 amino acids. Germline CDR1 and CDR2: SEHNR and FQNEAQ (reference sequence). The CDR3 loop is CASSKSGAPGSQHF. The CDR3 nucleotides read TGTGCCAGCAGCAAATCTGGGGCCCCAGGCTCCCAGCATTTT. Variable domain in full (rest from reference TRBV7-9 and TRBJ1-5): DTGVSQNPRHKITKRGQNVTFRCDPISEHNRLYWYRQTLGQGPEFLTYFQNEAQLEKSRLLSDRFSAERPKGSFSTLEIQRTEQGDSAMYLCASSKSGAPGSQHFGDGTRLSIL.

The genes are TRBV2 and TRBJ2-7, with TRBD1 as a possible D gene (5 bases). The CDR3 has 13 amino acids. Trimming took 9 bases from V and 3 from J, leaving 15 bases between them. In germline, CDR1 is SNHLY, CDR2 FYNNEI. The DNA of the CDR3 is TGTGCCAGTGCCGGAGACAGACACTACGAGCAGTACTTC. Translating gives CASAGDRHYEQYF.

The chain joins TRBV29-1 to TRBJ2-3, with D perhaps matching TRBD1 (8 bases). This CDR3 region has 17 residues. From germline, CDR1 is SQVTM and CDR2 ANQGSEA. V was pared by 5 bases and J by 1 base, with 22 bases between. The CDR3 spells CSVNGHREDRGTDTQYF. The CDR3 coding sequence is TGCAGCGTTAATGGCCATCGGGAGGACAGGGGCACAGATACGCAGTATTTT.

The count of this clone is one. The chain combines TRBV30 with TRBJ2-3, with 13 bases fitting TRBD2. V lost 0 bases and J lost 7; bases outside the gene matches: 1. Germline CDR1 and CDR2: GTSNPN and SVGIG (reference sequence). The CDR3 consists of 14 residues. The CDR3: CAWSVGLAGYTQYF. The CDR3 bases are TGTGCCTGGAGTGTGGGACTAGCGGGGTATACGCAGTATTTT.

The chain combines TRBV5-1 with TRBJ2-1; 8 nucleotides agree with TRBD1. In germline, CDR1 is SGHRS, CDR2 YFSETQ. The trim removed 5 bases at V and 7 bases at J, leaving 11 bases unmatched. The CDR3 is made up of 15 amino acids. In nucleotides, the CDR3 is TGCGCCAGCAGGCTTACTCCGGGACAGGAGAATGAGCAGTTCTTC. Amino acid sequence: CASRLTPGQENEQFF. Full variable domain (outside the CDR3, taken from reference TRBV5-1 and TRBJ2-1): KAGVTQTPRYLIKTRGQQVTLSCSPISGHRSVSWYQQTPGQGLQFLFEYFSETQRNKGNFPGRFSGRQFSNSRSEMNVSTLELGDSALYLCASRLTPGQENEQFFGPGTRLTVL.

This chain joins TRBV19 and TRBJ1-1; weak D call: TRBD1 (5 bases). V was cut by 4 bases and J by 1 base, with 10 bases left in between. The CDR3 has 14 residues. The V gene's germline CDR1 is LNHDA and CDR2 SQIVND (reference sequence). This CDR3 reads CASSKGRTNTEAFF. The DNA for the CDR3 is TGTGCCAGTAGTAAGGGACGCACGAACACTGAAGCTTTCTTT.

The genes are TRBV10-1 and TRBJ1-1; D is ambiguous. Germline V gene data show CDR1 as WNHNN and CDR2 as SYGVQD (reference sequence). This CDR3 region has 13 residues. V lost 1 base, J lost 3 bases, and 6 bases lay in between. Written as DNA, the CDR3 is TGCGCCAGCAGTGAGTGGCCATACACTGAAGCTTTCTTT. Its protein product is CASSEWPYTEAFF.

This chain uses TRBV30 with TRBJ2-5, with 7 bases fitting TRBD1. J gave up 2 bases and V 1 base, and 7 bases lay outside the gene matches. Germline V gene data show CDR1 as GTSNPN and CDR2 as SVGIG (reference sequence). CDR3 length equals 15 residues. CDR3 nucleotide sequence: TGTGCCTGGAGTGCCTTCCGGGACAGACAAGAGACCCAGTACTTC. This sequence encodes CAWSAFRDRQETQYF.

The rearrangement joins TRBV6-1 to TRBJ1-1; D not certain. The CDR3 totals 13 residues. V lost 7 bases, J lost 1 base, and 10 bases lay in between. Germline lookup yields CDR1 MNHNS and CDR2 SASEGT. CDR3 bases: TGTGCCAGCATCAGCCGAGGGAACACTGAAGCTTTCTTT. Its translation is CASISRGNTEAFF.

This clone was seen a few times. The J gene is TRBJ1-1, the V gene TRBV30, with a possible D match to TRBD1 (5 bases). This CDR3 contains 14 residues. Trimming cost V 0 bases and J 7 bases, with 15 bases left between them. CDR1 is GTSNPN and CDR2 is SVGIG in the germline V gene (reference sequence). The chain's CDR3 is CAWSVDSSFGEAFF. CDR3 nucleotide sequence: TGTGCCTGGAGTGTAGACAGTTCATTTGGTGAAGCTTTCTTT. Supplemented by reference TRBV30 and TRBJ1-1, the full variable domain reads SQTIHQWPATLVQPVGSPLSLECTVEGTSNPNLYWYRQAAGRGLQLLFYSVGIGQISSEVPQNLSASRPQDRQFILSSKKLLLSDSGFYLCAWSVDSSFGEAFFGQGTRLTVV.

The chain links TRBV18 to TRBJ2-7, with D maybe TRBD1 (5 bases). The CDR3 spans 14 residues. V was clipped by 0 bases and J by 5 bases, with 11 bases between them. CDR1 KGHSH and CDR2 LQKENI come from the germline V gene. The CDR3, as DNA: TGTGCCAGCTCACCACCGTCCAGGGTCAACGAGCAGTACTTC. Translating gives CASSPPSRVNEQYF.

The chain employs TRBV5-1 and TRBJ2-1, with 7 positions matching TRBD2. After removal of 5 bases from V and 12 bases from J, the junction contained 11 bases not matched to a gene. The germline V gene encodes CDR1 SGHRS and CDR2 YFSETQ. CDR3 size: 13 residues. The CDR3 reads CASSGLAEIGQFF. The DNA for the CDR3 is TGCGCCAGCAGTGGGCTAGCGGAAATAGGGCAGTTCTTC.

Notes on this clone: The same CDR3 arises from other DNA sequences in this sample as well. V is TRBV19 and J is TRBJ1-3, with D perhaps matching TRBD1 (5 bases). Per germline, CDR1 LNHDA and CDR2 SQIVND (reference sequence). The CDR3 extends over 14 amino acids. Trimming removed 3 bases at V and 2 bases at J, with 8 bases between. CDR3 bases: TGTGCCAGTAGTATGGGGGGTACTGGAAACACCATATATTTT. Protein: CASSMGGTGNTIYF.

This clone appeared a few times. The chain uses TRBV6-1 and TRBJ2-3, with 12 bases identical to TRBD2. With V trimmed by 5 bases and J by 5 bases, 5 bases remained unmatched. From germline, CDR1 is MNHNS and CDR2 SASEGT. This CDR3 spans 15 amino acids. This chain's CDR3 is CASSRLAGAGDTQYF. DNA of the CDR3: TGTGCCAGCAGTCGACTAGCGGGAGCGGGAGATACGCAGTATTTT.

The gene calls are TRBV28 and TRBJ1-5; 8 bases align to TRBD1. The CDR3 length is 15 residues. V dropped 5 bases and J dropped 2; count of bases not matched to a gene: 5. Germline-derived CDR1 and CDR2 are MDHEN and SYDVKM. The CDR3 DNA sequence: TGTGCCAGCAGTGAACCGGGACAGGGCAATCAGCCCCAGCATTTT. Translated: CASSEPGQGNQPQHF.

In this sample, this clone turned up once. The chain joins TRBV18 to TRBJ2-6; D is unresolved. The CDR3 covers 16 residues. The V gene lost 6 bases and the J gene lost 0 bases, with 12 bases spanning the gap. CDR1 and CDR2 (germline): KGHSH, LQKENI. The CDR3 nucleotides are TGTGCCAGCTCTCTCATAGGTAGCTCTGGGGCCAACGTCCTGACTTTC. It translates to CASSLIGSSGANVLTF.

The chain links TRBV5-1 to TRBJ2-2; D possibly corresponds to TRBD2 (6 bases). V was cut by 2 bases and J by 7 bases, with 15 bases left in between. Germline V CDR1 and CDR2: SGHRS, YFSETQ. This CDR3 has 15 residues. Here the CDR3 reads CASSFGGGSFGELFF. DNA for the CDR3: TGCGCCAGCAGCTTCGGGGGAGGAAGTTTCGGGGAGCTGTTTTTT.

The chain is built from TRBV6-1 and TRBJ2-3; 9 bases are shared with TRBD2. V trimming: 2 bases; J trimming: 4 bases; junction bases outside the gene matches: 19. The CDR3 length is 20 residues. Germline values: CDR1 MNHNS, CDR2 SASEGT. CDR3 loop: CASSEMGGATSGRMSDTQYF. CDR3 DNA sequence: TGTGCCAGCAGTGAAATGGGGGGGGCCACAAGCGGGAGGATGTCAGATACGCAGTATTTT.

V is TRBV7-9 and J is TRBJ2-6; 10 nucleotides agree with TRBD1. V trimming: 4 bases; J trimming: 3 bases; junction bases outside the gene matches: 3. CDR1 SEHNR and CDR2 FQNEAQ come from the germline V gene (reference sequence). This CDR3 region has 16 residues. The CDR3 nucleotides read TGTGCCAGCAGCTCCGACAGGGGGCATGGGGCCAACGTCCTGACTTTC. Protein product: CASSSDRGHGANVLTF. Filled out from reference TRBV7-9 and TRBJ2-6, the complete variable domain reads DTGVSQNPRHKITKRGQNVTFRCDPISEHNRLYWYRQTLGQGPEFLTYFQNEAQLEKSRLLSDRFSAERPKGSFSTLEIQRTEQGDSAMYLCASSSDRGHGANVLTFGAGSRLTVL.

The chain links TRBV7-9 to TRBJ1-1; 9 bases are a match to TRBD1. The CDR3 has 18 residues. Germline V CDR1 and CDR2: SEHNR, FQNEAQ (reference sequence). Trimming cost V 6 bases and J 0 bases; bases outside gene matches: 14. CDR3 sequence (DNA): TGTGCCAGCAGTTCCCAGCCGGGACAGGGAGGGATGAACACTGAAGCTTTCTTT. Protein sequence: CASSSQPGQGGMNTEAFF.

The chain joins TRBV7-2 to TRBJ2-3; weak D call: TRBD2 (6 bases). CDR3 length: 17 amino acids. The germline gives CDR1 SGHTA, CDR2 FQGNSA. V lost 3 bases and J lost 2, with 18 bases in between. CDR3 sequence: CASSLRSPGVVTDTQYF. Here the CDR3 DNA reads TGTGCCAGCAGCTTGAGGAGTCCGGGGGTGGTCACAGATACGCAGTATTTT. Variable domain in full (rest from reference TRBV7-2 and TRBJ2-3): GAGVSQSPSNKVTEKGKDVELRCDPISGHTALYWYRQSLGQGLEFLIYFQGNSAPDKSGLPSDRFSAERTGGSVSTLTIQRTQQEDSAVYLCASSLRSPGVVTDTQYFGPGTRLTVL.

The table lists this clone with a few counts. The chain uses TRBV6-1 and TRBJ1-2; TRBD1 aligns across 9 bases. The CDR3 sequence is 13 residues long. The germline gives CDR1 MNHNS, CDR2 SASEGT. The V and J ends lost 6 bases and 7 bases, in that order; junction bases with no gene match: 6. The DNA of the CDR3 is TGTGCCAGCAGGCCCACAGGGGGCAGTGGCTACACCTTC. This sequence encodes CASRPTGGSGYTF.

The chain combines TRBV5-4 with TRBJ1-4; tentative D call: TRBD1 (5 bases). CDR1 is SGHNT, CDR2 YYREEE, per germline (reference sequence). With 2 bases removed from V and 5 bases from J, the gap between germline ends came to 10 bases. This CDR3 comprises 14 residues. The CDR3 is CASSLQERNEKLFF. CDR3 sequence (DNA): TGTGCCAGCAGCTTACAGGAGAGAAATGAAAAACTGTTTTTT.

This rearrangement joins TRBV7-9 to TRBJ1-2; 8 positions match TRBD1. Germline trimming cut 7 bases from V and 7 bases from J; bases unmatched to any gene: 11. The CDR3 loop spans 14 amino acids. Germline V CDR1 and CDR2: SEHNR, FQNEAQ (reference sequence). Here the CDR3 DNA reads TGTGCCAGCACCCAGTTCTTGGACAGGGTTGGCTACACCTTC. Translation: CASTQFLDRVGYTF.